This TCR beta chain originates from a study of regulatory T cells in long-lasting Graves disease. Study results and caveats: Relative to new patients (approximately 1,000), persistent patients exhibited greater sharing of public clonotypes (2,741).

This clonotype was seen a handful of times. Antigen: not known. To make TCR beta libraries, researchers used iRepertoire HTBI primers and Arm-PCR of CDR3 regions. One entry per CDR3 protein, called by TCRdb with MiXCR from the multiplex PCR reads. The table includes 400,000 to 500,000 distinct CDR3 sequences, approximately 14% detected once. Time point specified: newly diagnosed GD, antithyroid drugs for less than 3 months. PBMC-extracted RNA yielded the TCR library. J lost 1 base, V lost 1 base, and 1 base had no gene match. CDR1 LNHDA and CDR2 SQIVND come from the germline V gene (reference sequence). CDR3 size: 17 residues. These same data were also listed under a study on T cells in Graves' hyperthyroidism and ophthalmopathy. That paper states: The TCR CDR3 was amplified in a first-round RT-PCR using the HTBI primer set.

This chain uses TRBV19 with TRBJ2-6, with TRBD1 identical over 10 bases. This clonotype was sampled from a woman in her forties or fifties with Graves disease. Sample: peripheral blood mononuclear cells (PBMCs), taken at new diagnosis, from a patient treated with antithyroid drugs. CDR3 coding DNA: TGTGCCAGTAGTATAGGGACAGGGGGATCTGGGGCCAACGTCCTGACTTTC. Protein: CASSIGTGGSGANVLTF.